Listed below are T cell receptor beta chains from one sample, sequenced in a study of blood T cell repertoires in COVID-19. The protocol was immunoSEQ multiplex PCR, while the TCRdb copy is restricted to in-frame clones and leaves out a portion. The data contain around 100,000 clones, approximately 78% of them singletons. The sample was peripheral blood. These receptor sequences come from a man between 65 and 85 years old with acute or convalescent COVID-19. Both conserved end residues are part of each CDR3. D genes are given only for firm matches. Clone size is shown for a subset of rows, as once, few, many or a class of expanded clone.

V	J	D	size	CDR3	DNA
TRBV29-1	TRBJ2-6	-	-	CSVLSGANVLTF	TGCAGCGTCCTCTCTGGGGCCAACGTCCTGACTTTC
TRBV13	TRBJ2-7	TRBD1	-	CASRTGASYEQYF	TGTGCCAGCAGGACAGGGGCGTCCTACGAGCAGTACTTC
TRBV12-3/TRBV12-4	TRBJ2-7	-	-	CASSLVPSEQYF	TGTGCCAGCAGTTTAGTCCCCTCCGAGCAGTACTTC
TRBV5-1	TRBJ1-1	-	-	CASSPRGAQNTEAFF	TGCGCCAGCAGCCCCCGGGGGGCGCAGAACACTGAAGCTTTCTTT
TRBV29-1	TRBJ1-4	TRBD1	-	CSVDMGQGVEKLFF	TGCAGCGTTGATATGGGACAGGGCGTGGAAAAACTGTTTTTT
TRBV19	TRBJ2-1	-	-	CASSYSAGVSEQFF	TGTGCCAGTAGTTACTCAGCCGGGGTCAGTGAGCAGTTCTTC
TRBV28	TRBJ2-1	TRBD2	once	CASKAGGDNEQFF	TGTGCCAGCAAGGCGGGAGGGGACAATGAGCAGTTCTTC
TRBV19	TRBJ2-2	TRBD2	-	CASKLAGVATGELFF	TGTGCCAGTAAGCTAGCGGGAGTCGCCACCGGGGAGCTGTTTTTT
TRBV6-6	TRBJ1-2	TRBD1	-	CATQGPIYGYTF	TGTGCCACACAGGGGCCCATCTATGGCTACACCTTC
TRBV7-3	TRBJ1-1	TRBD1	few	CASSLTGANTEAFF	TGTGCCAGCAGCCTGACAGGGGCGAACACTGAAGCTTTCTTT
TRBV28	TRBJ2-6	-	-	CASGDRSGANVLTF	TGTGCCAGCGGCGACAGGTCTGGGGCCAACGTCCTGACTTTC
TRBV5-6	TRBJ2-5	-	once	CASSANRAGLEYF	TGTGCCAGCAGCGCGAATCGGGCGGGACTTGAGTACTTC
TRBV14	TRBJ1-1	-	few	CASSQPGVATEAFF	TGTGCCAGCAGCCAGCCGGGGGTCGCCACTGAAGCTTTCTTT
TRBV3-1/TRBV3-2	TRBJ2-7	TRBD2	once	CASRNSGGSYEQYF	TGTGCCAGCAGAAATAGCGGGGGATCCTACGAGCAGTACTTC
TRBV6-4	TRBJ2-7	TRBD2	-	CASSASGTSGNDEQYF	TGTGCCAGCAGTGCATCAGGGACTAGCGGGAACGACGAGCAGTACTTC
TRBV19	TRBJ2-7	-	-	CASSMTVSSYEQYF	TGTGCCAGTAGTATGACAGTAAGCTCCTACGAGCAGTACTTC
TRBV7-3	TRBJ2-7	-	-	CASSPQPGGATYEQYF	TGTGCCAGCAGCCCCCAACCCGGCGGGGCCACCTACGAGCAGTACTTC
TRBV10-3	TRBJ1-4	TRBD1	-	CAIRGTGEREKLFF	TGTGCCATCAGAGGGACAGGGGAACGCGAAAAACTGTTTTTT
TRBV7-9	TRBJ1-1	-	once	CASSLGALNTEAFF	TGTGCCAGCAGCTTGGGGGCATTGAACACTGAAGCTTTCTTT
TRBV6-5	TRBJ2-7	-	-	CASSSQAGSLYEQYF	TGTGCCAGCAGTTCGCAAGCGGGTTCCCTCTACGAGCAGTACTTC
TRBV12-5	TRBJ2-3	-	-	CASGLVLGMSFADTQYF	TGTGCTAGTGGTTTGGTACTAGGAATGTCATTCGCAGATACGCAGTATTTT
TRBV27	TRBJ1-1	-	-	CASSFFGKGSNTEAFF	TGTGCCAGCAGTTTTTTTGGAAAGGGGTCGAACACTGAAGCTTTCTTT
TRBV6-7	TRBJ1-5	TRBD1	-	CASSGGTGKGNQPQHF	TGTGCCAGCAGTGGGGGGACAGGGAAGGGGAATCAGCCCCAGCATTTT
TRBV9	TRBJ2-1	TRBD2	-	CASSVSVTSGRNEQFF	TGTGCCAGCAGCGTAAGCGTCACTAGCGGGAGGAATGAGCAGTTCTTC
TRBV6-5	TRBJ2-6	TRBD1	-	CASSPGTGRNVLTF	TGTGCCAGCAGCCCCGGGACAGGGCGCAACGTCCTGACTTTC
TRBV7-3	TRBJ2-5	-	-	CASSFTREETQYF	TGTGCCAGCAGCTTTACTAGGGAAGAGACCCAGTACTTC
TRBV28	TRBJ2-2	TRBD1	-	CASSPHWGQHTGELFF	TGTGCCAGCAGCCCCCATTGGGGACAGCACACCGGGGAGCTGTTTTTT
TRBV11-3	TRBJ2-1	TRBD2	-	CASSLVSGNSYNEQFF	TGTGCCAGCAGCTTGGTTAGCGGGAATAGCTACAATGAGCAGTTCTTC
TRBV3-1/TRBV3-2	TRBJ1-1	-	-	CASSQVPSEAFF	TGTGCCAGCAGCCAAGTACCGAGTGAAGCTTTCTTT
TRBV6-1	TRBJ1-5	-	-	CASSDVGRRGDQPQHF	TGTGCCAGCAGTGATGTCGGGAGACGAGGGGATCAGCCCCAGCATTTT
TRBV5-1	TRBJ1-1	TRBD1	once	CASSLGQGLNTEAFF	TGCGCCAGCAGCTTGGGACAGGGACTGAACACTGAAGCTTTCTTT
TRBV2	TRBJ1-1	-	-	CASRGSTVLVNTEAFF	TGTGCCAGCAGGGGTTCAACAGTATTGGTGAACACTGAAGCTTTCTTT
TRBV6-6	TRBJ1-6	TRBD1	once	CASSYGGQANSPLHF	TGTGCCAGCAGTTACGGAGGACAGGCCAATTCACCCCTCCACTTT
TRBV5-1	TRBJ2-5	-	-	CASSLEVGPQETQYF	TGCGCCAGCAGCTTGGAAGTCGGTCCACAAGAGACCCAGTACTTC
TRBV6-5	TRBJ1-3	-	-	CASSRYGQLGNTIYF	TGTGCCAGCAGCCGATATGGACAACTTGGAAACACCATATATTTT
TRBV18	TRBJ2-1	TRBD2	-	CASYGGSSYNEQFF	TGTGCCAGCTACGGGGGGAGCTCCTACAATGAGCAGTTCTTC
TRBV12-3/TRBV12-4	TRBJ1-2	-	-	CASGGGWAIGYTF	TGTGCCAGCGGGGGAGGGTGGGCGATTGGCTACACCTTC
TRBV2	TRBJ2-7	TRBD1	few	CASSVQGGDRYF	TGTGCCAGCAGTGTACAGGGGGGCGATAGGTACTTC
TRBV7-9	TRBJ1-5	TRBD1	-	CASSADRGGFSPQHF	TGTGCCAGCAGCGCGGACAGGGGGGGGTTTTCGCCCCAGCATTTT
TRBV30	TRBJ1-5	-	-	CAWSVLDNQPQHF	TGTGCCTGGAGTGTTTTAGACAATCAGCCCCAGCATTTT
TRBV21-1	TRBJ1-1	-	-	CASPVGERTEAFF	TGTGCCAGTCCGGTCGGTGAACGGACAGAAGCTTTCTTT
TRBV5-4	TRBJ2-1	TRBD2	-	CASSLASGGHNEQFF	TGTGCCAGCAGCTTGGCTAGCGGGGGCCACAATGAGCAGTTCTTC
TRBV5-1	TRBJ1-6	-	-	CASSTGQNYNSPLHF	TGCGCCAGCAGCACAGGACAAAACTATAATTCACCCCTCCACTTT
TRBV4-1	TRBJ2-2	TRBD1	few	CASSHSGQGTGELFF	TGCGCCAGCAGCCATTCCGGACAGGGAACCGGGGAGCTGTTTTTT